These 12 T cell receptor beta chains were all obtained from the same sample, sequenced in a study of type 1 regulatory T cells. Study outcomes and limitations: Type 1 regulatory T cells had a more restricted TCR repertoire than non-type 1 regulatory T cells.

These receptors have no identified antigens. TCRdb called the reads again in MiXCR, with one record for every CDR3 protein. This repertoire shows tens of thousands of distinct CDR3 sequences, around 20% found once; its top ten account for 8.3%. Material for sequencing was cultured type 1 regulatory T (Tr1) cells, either the whole culture or a sorted fraction (not recorded which). The receptors originated from a human donor in good health.

This clonotype was counted a few times. This chain links TRBV29-1 with TRBJ2-1; D gene ambiguous. CDR1 and CDR2 from the germline V gene are SQVTM and ANQGSEA. This CDR3 has 12 residues. V was trimmed by 3 bases and J by 6 bases, leaving 9 bases between them. The CDR3 region is CSVEAIFNEQFF. The CDR3 bases are TGCAGCGTTGAGGCAATCTTCAATGAGCAGTTCTTC.

The rearrangement joins TRBV6-6 to TRBJ2-2; TRBD2 matches 12 bases. This CDR3 is built from 15 residues. The V gene end was trimmed by 5 bases and the J gene end by 10 bases; junction bases not matched to a gene: 8. CDR1 and CDR2 (germline): MNHNY, SVGAGI (reference sequence). Here the CDR3 reads CASSHAGTSGLELFF. As DNA, the CDR3 is TGTGCCAGCAGTCATGCCGGGACTAGCGGGTTGGAGCTGTTTTTT.

V and J are TRBV5-1 and TRBJ1-1; D call uncertain. Trimming pared 4 bases from V and 11 bases from J, leaving 18 bases between. The V gene's germline CDR1 is SGHRS and CDR2 YFSETQ. This CDR3 is built from 13 residues. In DNA, the CDR3 is TGCGCCAGCAGCGAGGCCGGGTTTCCTCGGGCTTTCTTT. Protein product: CASSEAGFPRAFF.

J is TRBJ2-2 and V is TRBV29-1, with 8 positions matching TRBD1. The germline V gene encodes CDR1 SQVTM and CDR2 ANQGSEA. The CDR3 sequence is 13 residues long. V dropped 7 bases and J dropped 3; count of bases not matched to a gene: 4. The chain's CDR3 is CSADRAYTGELFF. For the CDR3, the DNA is TGCAGCGCGGACAGGGCATACACCGGGGAGCTGTTTTTT.

This clonotype was recorded at least ten times. The chain is built from TRBV4-2 and TRBJ1-5, with 7 nucleotides matching TRBD1. The CDR3 spans 15 residues. The V segment lost 0 bases and the J segment 7 bases; nucleotides outside the gene matches: 6. Germline V gene sequence: CDR1 LGHNA, CDR2 YNFKEQ. The CDR3 here is CASSQDRTGKQPQHF. As DNA, the CDR3 is TGTGCCAGCAGCCAAGATCGGACAGGAAAGCAGCCCCAGCATTTT.

This clonotype has a handful of counts. The chain links TRBV6-1 to TRBJ2-2, with D perhaps TRBD2 (6 bases). CDR3 size: 15 residues. Germline V gives CDR1 MNHNS, CDR2 SASEGT. Trimming took 7 bases from V and 2 from J, leaving 14 bases between them. In nucleotides, the CDR3 is TGTGCCAGCAAAGGAGGGGCAGCAAACACCGGGGAGCTGTTTTTT. Encoded protein: CASKGGAANTGELFF.

This clonotype was seen a handful of times. J is TRBJ2-7 and V is TRBV5-1; D call uncertain. Germline assignment: CDR1 SGHRS and CDR2 YFSETQ. V lost 6 bases to trimming and J lost 0 bases, with 13 bases between them. This CDR3 contains 14 residues. In DNA, the CDR3 is TGCGCCAGCAAAACGGGCCCGAGCTCCTACGAGCAGTACTTC. Protein product: CASKTGPSSYEQYF.

The chain is built from TRBV5-1 and TRBJ1-5, with 7 positions matching TRBD1. The ends lost 0 bases at V and 7 bases at J; junction bases unmatched: 7. This CDR3 is built from 15 residues. Germline CDR1 and CDR2: SGHRS and YFSETQ. In nucleotides, the CDR3 is TGCGCCAGCAGCTTGGGAGGGGGCGGAGGACAGCCCCAGCATTTT. Protein: CASSLGGGGGQPQHF.

This clonotype came up a few times. V and J are TRBV6-6 and TRBJ2-1; 9 bases map to TRBD2. The germline CDR1 and CDR2 sequences are MNHNY and SVGAGI (reference sequence). Unmatched junction bases numbered 10, after V lost 5 bases and J lost 2 bases. The CDR3 contains 17 residues. The CDR3 DNA reads TGTGCCAGCAGTCCCGGAGGGTCTAGCGGGACCTACAATGAGCAGTTCTTC. Translated, it gives CASSPGGSSGTYNEQFF.

This clonotype was picked up a small number of times. The chain combines TRBV6-5 with TRBJ2-1; 9 positions agree with TRBD2. The CDR3 spans 16 residues. The V gene end was trimmed by 6 bases and the J gene end by 15 bases; junction bases not matched to a gene: 21. Germline V gene data show CDR1 as MNHEY and CDR2 as SVGAGI. The chain's CDR3 is CASSHSGSGWSMNLFF. CDR3 coding DNA: TGTGCCAGCAGCCATAGCGGGAGTGGTTGGTCAATGAATTTGTTCTTC.

This rearrangement joins TRBV27 to TRBJ2-1, with 8 bases lining up with TRBD2. The CDR3 covers 17 residues. V lost 6 bases, J lost 2 bases, and 12 bases stayed unmatched. Germline V gene data show CDR1 as MNHEY and CDR2 as SMNVEV (reference sequence). The CDR3 loop is CASSRGGKIATYNEQFF. The CDR3 DNA sequence: TGTGCCAGCAGCCGGGGGGGAAAGATAGCCACCTACAATGAGCAGTTCTTC.

The CDR3 region has the DNA TGTGCCAGCAGCCAAGATCAGGTGGGGGCGAGGACTGAAGCTTTCTTT. Its translation: CASSQDQVGARTEAFF. V usage is TRBV14 and J usage is TRBJ1-1; TRBD1 is a possible D gene (6 bases). The CDR3 covers 16 residues. CDR1 SGHDN and CDR2 FVKESK come from the germline V gene. Trimming shortened V by 0 bases and J by 5 bases, and 16 bases separated the two germline ends.